This T cell receptor beta chain appears in the sequencing data of a study of TIL therapy for anti-PD-1-resistant metastatic lung cancer. Sample time point: pre-treatment sample, taken before nivolumab and TIL therapy. In the case of this clone: Antigen: not known.

Overall study findings and caveats: This highly selected cohort may not generalize to typical lung cancer patients.

The immunoSEQ assay was v3. This table comes from immunoSEQ multiplex PCR, and its TCRdb copy is limited to in-frame clones, with some not included. The table has just over 45,000 clones, around three quarters seen once. The receptor's source is a man between 65 and 80 years old with non-small cell lung cancer. The sequenced sample was blood, obtained at baseline.

The CDR3 DNA reads TGTGCCAGCAGCTTGGGGGGGACTAGCGGGAGGTCCTCCTACGAGCAGTACTTC. Amino acids: CASSLGGTSGRSSYEQYF. The rearrangement joins TRBV5-4 to TRBJ2-7, with 15 positions matching TRBD2. CDR1 SGHNT and CDR2 YYREEE come from the germline V gene (reference sequence). The CDR3 is 18 residues long. The V gene end was trimmed by 0 bases and the J gene end by 0 bases; junction bases not matched to a gene: 4.